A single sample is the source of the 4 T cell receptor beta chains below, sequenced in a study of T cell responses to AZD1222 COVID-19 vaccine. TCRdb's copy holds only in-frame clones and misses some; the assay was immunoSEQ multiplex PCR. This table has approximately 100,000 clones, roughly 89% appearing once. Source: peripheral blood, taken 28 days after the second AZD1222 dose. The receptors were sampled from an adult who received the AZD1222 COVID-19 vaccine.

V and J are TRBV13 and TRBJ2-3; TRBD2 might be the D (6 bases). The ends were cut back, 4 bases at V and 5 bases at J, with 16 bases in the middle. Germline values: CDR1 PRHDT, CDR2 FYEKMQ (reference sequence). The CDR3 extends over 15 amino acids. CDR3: CASSSGTDGGDTQYF. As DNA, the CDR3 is TGTGCCAGCAGCTCCGGGACCGACGGGGGAGATACGCAGTATTTT.

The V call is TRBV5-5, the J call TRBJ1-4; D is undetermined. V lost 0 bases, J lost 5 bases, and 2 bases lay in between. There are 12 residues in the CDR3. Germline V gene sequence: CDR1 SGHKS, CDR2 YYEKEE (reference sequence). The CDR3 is CASSLGNEKLFF. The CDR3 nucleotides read TGTGCCAGCAGCTTGGGGAATGAAAAACTGTTTTTT.

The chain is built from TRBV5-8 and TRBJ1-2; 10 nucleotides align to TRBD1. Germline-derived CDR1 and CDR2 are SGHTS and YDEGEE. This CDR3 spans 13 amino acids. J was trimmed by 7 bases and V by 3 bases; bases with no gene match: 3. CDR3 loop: CASSSGTGVGYTF. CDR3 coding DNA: TGTGCCAGCAGCTCAGGGACAGGGGTTGGCTACACCTTC.

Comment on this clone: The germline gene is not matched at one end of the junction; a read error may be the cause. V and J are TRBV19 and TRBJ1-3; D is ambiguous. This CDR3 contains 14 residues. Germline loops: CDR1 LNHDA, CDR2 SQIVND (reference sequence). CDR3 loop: CASSRPGTGNTIYF. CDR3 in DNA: TGTGCCAGCAGTAGGCCAGGCACCGGGAACACCATATATTTT.